A single sample gave rise to the 10 T cell receptor beta chains below, sequenced in a study of CD8 T cells in ankylosing spondylitis. The study's findings and limits: Fewer than 10 highly homologous variants made up a TCR beta motif that seemed to typify ankylosing spondylitis blood.

TCRdb itself ran the 5' RACE reads through MiXCR, one entry per CDR3 protein. This table has some 800,000 distinct CDR3 sequences, approximately 12% appearing once. Their antigens remain unidentified. The material sequenced was blood, either unsorted or a sorted T cell fraction (not recorded which). All receptors come from a male donor with ankylosing spondylitis.

V is TRBV9 and J is TRBJ2-7; 11 bases fit TRBD2. Per germline, CDR1 SGDLS and CDR2 YYNGEE. The CDR3 is made up of 16 amino acids. V lost 2 bases to trimming and J lost 3 bases; unmatched junction nucleotides: 7. The CDR3 DNA sequence: TGTGCCAGCAGCGTGGGACTAGCGGATACAGGCTACGAGCAGTACTTC. This encodes CASSVGLADTGYEQYF.

J is TRBJ2-1 and V is TRBV20-1; D is unclear. Trimming shortened V by 3 bases and J by 0 bases, and 9 bases separated the two germline ends. The germline CDR1 and CDR2 sequences are DFQATT and SNEGSKA (reference sequence). The CDR3 runs to 14 residues. The CDR3 region is CSASTPSSYNEQFF. The CDR3 nucleotides are TGCAGTGCTAGTACCCCTAGCTCCTACAATGAGCAGTTCTTC.

This clonotype was found many times. This chain links TRBV12-3 or TRBV12-4 with TRBJ2-5; 14 nucleotides align to TRBD2. The CDR3 is 15 residues long. The ends lost 5 bases at V and 5 bases at J; junction bases unmatched: 4. The CDR3 here is CASSRLAGGPETQYF. CDR3 nucleotides: TGTGCCAGCAGTCGACTAGCGGGGGGGCCGGAGACCCAGTACTTC.

This chain links TRBV7-6 with TRBJ2-2, with a weak D call TRBD2 (6 bases). CDR1 is SGHVS and CDR2 is FNYEAQ in the germline V gene. There are 14 residues in the CDR3. Trimming pared 2 bases from V and 6 bases from J, leaving 10 bases between. In DNA form, the CDR3 reads TGTGCCAGCAGCTTAAGTTGGGAGGCCGGGGAGCTGTTTTTT. Its translation is CASSLSWEAGELFF.

The chain couples TRBV7-2 to TRBJ1-1; D is unclear. Trimming cost V 5 bases and J 4 bases, with 11 bases left between them. There are 13 residues in the CDR3. Germline V gives CDR1 SGHTA, CDR2 FQGNSA. CDR3 bases: TGTGCCAGCAGCCCTCAGGCGGGCACTGAAGCTTTCTTT. Its protein product is CASSPQAGTEAFF.

This clonotype was counted many times. The chain employs TRBV5-1 and TRBJ2-5; 7 bases match TRBD2. The V and J ends lost 0 bases and 2 bases, in that order; junction bases with no gene match: 4. Germline CDR1 SGHRS, CDR2 YFSETQ. The CDR3 has 15 residues. The CDR3 DNA is TGCGCCAGCAGCTTGGGTCTAGCGGAGCAAGAGACCCAGTACTTC. This translates into CASSLGLAEQETQYF. The variable domain in full, with the rest retrieved from reference TRBV5-1 and TRBJ2-5, is KAGVTQTPRYLIKTRGQQVTLSCSPISGHRSVSWYQQTPGQGLQFLFEYFSETQRNKGNFPGRFSGRQFSNSRSEMNVSTLELGDSALYLCASSLGLAEQETQYFGPGTRLLVL.

In its sample, this clonotype was seen a few times. V and J are TRBV6-1 and TRBJ1-4; no firm D call. The CDR3 loop spans 14 amino acids. The ends were cut back, 2 bases at V and 4 bases at J, with 8 bases in the middle. Germline CDR1 MNHNS, CDR2 SASEGT. CDR3 in amino acids: CASSERRINEKLFF. The CDR3 DNA follows: TGTGCCAGCAGTGAACGTCGGATTAATGAAAAACTGTTTTTT.

This sequence joins TRBV2 and TRBJ2-3; 8 nucleotides line up with TRBD2. Losses at the gene ends were 0 bases for V and 6 bases for J; bases not matched to a gene: 2. The CDR3 covers 14 residues. CDR1 and CDR2 from the germline V gene are SNHLY and FYNNEI. Written as DNA, the CDR3 is TGTGCCAGCAGTGAAGCCGGGAGGGTTGATACGCAGTATTTT. Translated, it gives CASSEAGRVDTQYF.

The chain combines TRBV7-9 with TRBJ1-1; the D is unclear. CDR3 length equals 16 residues. Germline assignment: CDR1 SEHNR and CDR2 FQNEAQ (reference sequence). Trimming removed 5 bases from V and 1 base from J, with 17 bases in between. CDR3 nucleotide sequence: TGTGCCAGCAGCCCCCGGACGAAGGGAGAGAACACTGAAGCTTTCTTT. Translation: CASSPRTKGENTEAFF.

This clonotype was seen more than once but under ten times. The chain combines TRBV7-2 with TRBJ1-3; 7 bases line up with TRBD1. Trimming removed 4 bases from V and 9 bases from J; junction bases left unmatched: 3. The CDR3 is made up of 12 amino acids. The V gene's germline CDR1 is SGHTA and CDR2 FQGNSA. CDR3 region: CASSSRDSTIYF. The CDR3 region has the DNA TGTGCCAGCAGCTCCCGGGACAGCACCATATATTTT.